This entry lists 27 T cell receptor beta chains sequenced from one sample in a study of CD4+ T cells in melanoma. TCRdb's table, derived via immunoSEQ multiplex PCR, lists solely in-frame clones and lacks some. The sample yields 10,000 or so clones, 50% to 75% seen once. The sample consisted of cells from a culture (not recorded whether cultured in vitro). All receptors come from a human donor with melanoma.

This clone was seen only a few times. The chain uses TRBV11-3 and TRBJ2-7; no reliable D call. There are 15 residues in the CDR3. CDR1 and CDR2 from the germline V gene are SGHNT and YENEEA. Trimming removed 3 bases from V and 3 bases from J, with 15 bases in between. Here the CDR3 reads CASSFRTVSNYEQYF. The CDR3 coding sequence is TGTGCCAGCAGCTTTAGGACGGTATCGAACTACGAGCAGTACTTC. The entire variable domain, with the rest obtained from reference TRBV11-3 and TRBJ2-7, is as follows: EAGVVQSPRYKIIEKKQPVAFWCNPISGHNTLYWYLQNLGQGPELLIRYENEEAVDDSQLPKDRFSAERLKGVDSTLKIQPAELGDSAVYLCASSFRTVSNYEQYFGPGTRLTVT.

This rearrangement joins TRBV6-6 to TRBJ2-1; the match to TRBD2 covers 10 bases. With 8 bases clipped from V and 10 bases from J, the junction kept 14 bases outside the gene matches. The CDR3 is 15 amino acids. CDR1 and CDR2 (germline): MNHNY, SVGAGI (reference sequence). As DNA, the CDR3 is TGTGCCAGCGTTAAGGCTAGCGGGGGCCACCTGGAGCAGTTCTTC. This sequence encodes CASVKASGGHLEQFF.

CDR3 in amino acids: CASSPGHEETQYF. CDR3 sequence (DNA): TGTGCCAGCAGCCCGGGACACGAAGAGACCCAGTACTTC. The rearrangement links TRBV5-4 to TRBJ2-5, with TRBD1 as a possible D gene (6 bases). V gave up 4 bases and J gave up 3 bases, with 10 bases separating them. The CDR3 totals 13 residues. Germline values: CDR1 SGHNT, CDR2 YYREEE (reference sequence).

This clone occurred once. V usage is TRBV6-5 and J usage is TRBJ2-1; D perhaps matches TRBD1 (5 bases). Germline-derived CDR1 and CDR2 are MNHEY and SVGAGI. V was cut by 3 bases and J by 4 bases, with 10 bases left in between. The CDR3 loop spans 14 amino acids. CDR3 loop: CASSYQGTYNEQFF. The CDR3 nucleotides read TGTGCCAGCAGTTATCAGGGAACGTACAATGAGCAGTTCTTC.

This clone appeared once. The chain couples TRBV18 to TRBJ1-1; perhaps TRBD1 as D (5 bases). Germline-derived CDR1 and CDR2 are KGHSH and LQKENI. V gave up 6 bases and J gave up 4 bases, with 15 bases separating them. CDR3 size: 14 residues. The chain's CDR3 is CASSPTLGGTEAFF. The DNA of the CDR3 is TGTGCCAGCTCCCCAACCCTGGGGGGCACTGAAGCTTTCTTT. Together with reference TRBV18 and TRBJ1-1, the CDR3 gives the full variable domain: NAGVMQNPRHLVRRRGQEARLRCSPMKGHSHVYWYRQLPEEGLKFMVYLQKENIIDESGMPKERFSAEFPKEGPSILRIQQVVRGDSAAYFCASSPTLGGTEAFFGQGTRLTVV.

The chain recombines TRBV6-5 with TRBJ2-4; the D gene is possibly TRBD2 (6 bases). This CDR3 spans 16 amino acids. Germline assignment: CDR1 MNHEY and CDR2 SVGAGI. V lost 2 bases, J lost 0 bases, and 11 bases lay in between. CDR3 sequence (DNA): TGTGCCAGCAGTTACACACTAGCCTTAGCCAAAAACATTCAGTACTTC. Protein product: CASSYTLALAKNIQYF.

The chain is built from TRBV19 and TRBJ2-1; a possible D gene is TRBD2 (5 bases). The V end was cut by 7 bases, the J end by 0 bases, with 13 bases between. In germline, CDR1 is LNHDA, CDR2 SQIVND (reference sequence). The CDR3 totals 15 residues. This CDR3 reads CASNPRGSSYNEQFF. CDR3 coding DNA: TGTGCCAGTAACCCCCGGGGAAGCTCCTACAATGAGCAGTTCTTC.

CDR3 amino acids: CASSLAYGEDSGNTIYF. CDR3 bases: TGTGCCAGCAGCTTAGCGTACGGGGAAGACTCTGGAAACACCATATATTTT. This chain links TRBV11-3 with TRBJ1-3; D is uncertain. Germline-derived CDR1 and CDR2 are SGHNT and YENEEA. The V end lost 1 base, the J end lost 0 bases, and 13 bases lay between the germline ends. The CDR3 is 17 amino acids.

This clone was recorded a few times. V and J are TRBV27 and TRBJ1-6; no clear D gene. CDR3 size: 13 residues. Germline V gene data show CDR1 as MNHEY and CDR2 as SMNVEV (reference sequence). V lost 2 bases to trimming and J lost 10 bases, with 9 bases between them. DNA of the CDR3: TGTGCCAGCAGTTTAGGGTTCAAATCACCCCTCCACTTT. This gives the protein CASSLGFKSPLHF.

The chain employs TRBV7-9 and TRBJ1-2; tentative D call: TRBD1 (5 bases). CDR1 is SEHNR, CDR2 FQNEAQ, per germline (reference sequence). The CDR3 length is 17 residues. V gave up 5 bases and J gave up 3 bases, with 22 bases separating them. CDR3 in amino acids: CASSRRSWQGSDYGYTF. DNA for the CDR3: TGTGCCAGCAGCCGACGGAGTTGGCAGGGCTCTGACTATGGCTACACCTTC.

In this sample, this clone turned up a few times. The chain has TRBV9 and TRBJ1-2; D remains ambiguous. Trimming removed 3 bases from V and 8 bases from J, with 11 bases in between. Per germline, CDR1 SGDLS and CDR2 YYNGEE. The CDR3 loop spans 12 amino acids. Written as DNA, the CDR3 is TGTGCCAGCAGCGCCGGAGGTAGCGGCTACACCTTC. Protein product: CASSAGGSGYTF. Combining the CDR3 with reference TRBV9 and TRBJ1-2 gives the whole variable domain DSGVTQTPKHLITATGQRVTLRCSPRSGDLSVYWYQQSLDQGLQFLIQYYNGEERAKGNILERFSAQQFPDLHSELNLSSLELGDSALYFCASSAGGSGYTFGSGTRLTVV.

CDR3 sequence: CASSQIEGQWWGNYGYTF. DNA for the CDR3: TGTGCCAGCAGCCAGATAGAAGGCCAATGGTGGGGTAACTATGGCTACACCTTC. J is TRBJ1-2 and V is TRBV5-6; D is ambiguous. The germline V and J ends were trimmed by 4 bases and 1 base, with 23 bases remaining between them. Germline CDR1 SGHDT, CDR2 YYEEEE. This CDR3 region has 18 residues.

About this clone: One junction end does not reproduce the germline sequence, and a read error may be involved. The rearrangement joins TRBV6-1 to TRBJ2-7; 8 nucleotides line up with TRBD2. The CDR3 totals 16 residues. Looked up from germline, CDR1 is MNHNS and CDR2 is SASEGT. The CDR3 protein is CAISETGGPRTYEQYF. The CDR3 coding sequence is TGTGCCATCAGTGAGACGGGGGGGCCGAGAACCTACGAGCAGTACTTC.

The count of this clone is one. The rearrangement links TRBV20-1 to TRBJ1-1; tentative D call: TRBD1 (6 bases). CDR1 and CDR2 from the germline V gene are DFQATT and SNEGSKA (reference sequence). This CDR3 is built from 11 residues. Trimming pared 2 bases from V and 10 bases from J, leaving 11 bases between. CDR3 sequence: CSARLQGVAFF. As DNA, the CDR3 is TGCAGTGCTAGACTACAGGGTGTAGCTTTCTTT.

This chain connects TRBV19 to TRBJ1-4, with TRBD1 matching 7 bases. V gave up 8 bases and J gave up 6 bases; unmatched junction bases: 9. Looked up from germline, CDR1 is LNHDA and CDR2 is SQIVND (reference sequence). This CDR3 is built from 14 residues. In DNA form, the CDR3 reads TGTGCCAGTCGTGAGAGCAGGGGGTATGAAAAACTGTTTTTT. Translation: CASRESRGYEKLFF.

This clone occurred a few times. This rearrangement joins TRBV2 to TRBJ1-4; D call uncertain. The V end lost 3 bases, the J end lost 8 bases, and 4 bases lay between the germline ends. Germline lookup yields CDR1 SNHLY and CDR2 FYNNEI. The CDR3 loop spans 11 amino acids. CDR3 residues: CASSDWEKLFF. DNA of the CDR3: TGTGCCAGCAGTGATTGGGAAAAACTGTTTTTT. Supplemented by reference TRBV2 and TRBJ1-4, the full variable domain reads EPEVTQTPSHQVTQMGQEVILRCVPISNHLYFYWYRQILGQKVEFLVSFYNNEISEKSEIFDDQFSVERPDGSNFTLKIRSTKLEDSAMYFCASSDWEKLFFGSGTQLSVL.

This clone was detected once. This chain connects TRBV4-1 to TRBJ1-4; possible D gene TRBD1, 5 bases. The CDR3 has 15 residues. V lost 4 bases to trimming and J lost 1 base, with 10 bases between them. Looked up from germline, CDR1 is MGHRA and CDR2 is YSYEKL. CDR3 bases: TGCGCCAGCAGCCCCCCGGGGCAAACTAATGAAAAACTGTTTTTT. As protein: CASSPPGQTNEKLFF.

The chain is built from TRBV11-3 and TRBJ1-5; 8 bases align to TRBD1. Per the germline V gene, CDR1 is SGHNT and CDR2 is YENEEA. V shed 4 bases, J shed 1 base, and the junction held 15 bases outside the gene matches. This CDR3 region has 19 residues. For the CDR3, the DNA is TGTGCCAGCAGCTCAGGGGAATGTCACCAGGGGGCGAGCAATCAGCCCCAGCATTTT. This encodes CASSSGECHQGASNQPQHF.

This clone has only a few counts. The CDR3 protein is CASSRWSTGNTIYF. The CDR3 DNA reads TGCGCCAGCAGCCGTTGGTCGACTGGAAACACCATATATTTT. This chain joins TRBV4-1 and TRBJ1-3, with unresolved D. The V gene's germline CDR1 is MGHRA and CDR2 YSYEKL. This CDR3 is built from 14 residues. The ends were cut back, 4 bases at V and 2 bases at J, with 9 bases in the middle.

The chain recombines TRBV6-1 with TRBJ2-6; no firm D call. V lost 6 bases and J 2 bases, leaving 5 bases between the germline ends. Looked up from germline, CDR1 is MNHNS and CDR2 is SASEGT. CDR3 length: 13 residues. In DNA form, the CDR3 reads TGTGCCAGCAGGTTCCCTGGGGCCAACGTCCTGACTTTC. Protein: CASRFPGANVLTF.

The rearrangement links TRBV5-6 to TRBJ1-2; D uncertain. CDR1 and CDR2 from the germline V gene are SGHDT and YYEEEE. The CDR3 consists of 13 residues. The V gene lost 2 bases and the J gene lost 0 bases, with 5 bases spanning the gap. Written as DNA, the CDR3 is TGTGCCAGCAGCTTTTTGGCTAACTATGGCTACACCTTC. Translation gives CASSFLANYGYTF.

This chain links TRBV27 with TRBJ2-3; 8 bases match TRBD2. The V and J ends lost 5 bases and 5 bases, in that order; junction bases with no gene match: 12. The germline V gene has CDR1 MNHEY and CDR2 SMNVEV (reference sequence). The CDR3 totals 16 residues. The CDR3: CASSLSRAGDGDTQYF. The CDR3 nucleotides are TGTGCCAGCAGTCTCTCGAGAGCGGGGGATGGAGATACGCAGTATTTT.

The chain couples TRBV30 to TRBJ2-5, with a tentative D call TRBD2 (6 bases). This CDR3 is built from 14 residues. V gave up 0 bases and J gave up 5 bases, with 13 bases separating them. The V gene's germline CDR1 is GTSNPN and CDR2 SVGIG (reference sequence). The CDR3 loop reads CAWSVMFAGETQYF. DNA of the CDR3: TGTGCCTGGAGTGTAATGTTTGCGGGGGAGACCCAGTACTTC.

This clone was seen just once. The V gene is TRBV4-2, the J gene TRBJ2-3; the match to TRBD2 covers 8 bases. Germline-derived CDR1 and CDR2 are LGHNA and YNFKEQ. The CDR3 loop spans 17 amino acids. Trimming at V came to 1 base and at J to 0 bases, leaving 6 bases not matched to a gene. The CDR3, as DNA: TGTGCCAGCAGCCAAGGCGGGGGGCCGGGAAGCACAGATACGCAGTATTTT. Translating it yields CASSQGGGPGSTDTQYF.

The chain links TRBV6-1 to TRBJ1-5; weak D call: TRBD1 (6 bases). Germline CDR1 and CDR2: MNHNS and SASEGT. This CDR3 is built from 16 residues. The V end was cut by 4 bases, the J end by 3 bases, with 16 bases between. The CDR3 DNA reads TGTGCCAGCAGTGTCAACCCCGACAGGTTCAATCAGCCCCAGCATTTT. Translating it yields CASSVNPDRFNQPQHF.

This clone was found a few times. CDR3 sequence (DNA): TGTGCCTGGAGTTTGCCCCTTGGATGGGGAGAAAAACTGTTTTTT. This translates into CAWSLPLGWGEKLFF. J is TRBJ1-4 and V is TRBV30, with D unclear. The CDR3 extends over 15 amino acids. Per the germline V gene, CDR1 is GTSNPN and CDR2 is SVGIG (reference sequence). V dropped 2 bases and J dropped 8 bases, with 18 bases sitting between them.

This clone has more than one count but fewer than ten. The chain couples TRBV4-2 to TRBJ1-1, with TRBD1 matching over 9 bases. J gave up 1 base and V 3 bases, and 9 bases lay outside the gene matches. Germline-derived CDR1 and CDR2 are LGHNA and YNFKEQ. The CDR3 sequence is 17 residues long. CDR3 DNA: TGTGCCAGCAGCCAGGGCCGTACAGGGGGCAGGAACACTGAAGCTTTCTTT. It translates to CASSQGRTGGRNTEAFF.